This TCR beta chain is drawn from a study of blood T cell repertoires in COVID-19. Study information: Sites across the United States, Italy and Spain contributed samples from acute and convalescent COVID-19. T cells, B-cell-depleted T cells, or PBMCs supplied cDNA or gDNA.

This table comes from immunoSEQ multiplex PCR, and its TCRdb copy is limited to in-frame clones, with some not included. The sample contains some 31,000 clones, around 85% of which appear only once. Germline-derived CDR1 and CDR2 are SGHAT and FQNNGV. With 3 bases clipped from V and 0 bases from J, the junction kept 4 bases outside the gene matches. The CDR3 sequence is 16 residues long. Sequenced input: peripheral blood. This TCR was recovered from a man at least 80 years old with active COVID-19. The gene calls are TRBV11-2 and TRBJ1-4, with 7 bases lining up with TRBD1. The CDR3 spells CASSLSQGATNEKLFF. The DNA of the CDR3 is TGTGCCAGCAGCTTGTCCCAGGGGGCAACTAATGAAAAACTGTTTTTT.